This T cell receptor (beta chain) is from a study of OX40 agonist ivuxolimab in advanced cancers. In terms of the full investigation: Ivuxolimab, which targeted the costimulatory receptor OX40 (CD134), was an agonistic, fully human IgG2 monoclonal antibody. A male proportion of roughly 80% and a mean age of 60 years, ranging from 23 to 79, were recorded for the dose-escalation cohort. The purpose of peripheral TCRbeta sequencing was to test whether ivuxolimab changed TCR sequence diversity and led to clonal T-cell expansion. Among the 52 dose-escalation patients, about 20 had hepatocellular carcinoma, approximately 15 melanoma, 9 renal cell carcinoma and 9 head and neck cancer. Intravenous ivuxolimab was administered to patients every 2 weeks at six dose levels: 0.01, 0.1, 0.3, 1.5, 3 and 10 mg/kg. The monotherapy dose-escalation portion (N ≈ 55 patients) of the phase I ivuxolimab trial is reported in the paper. Patients were allowed to have had prior anti-PD-1, anti-PD-L1 or anti-CTLA-4 therapy, and approximately 43% of the dose-escalation patients had previously received checkpoint inhibitors. Partial responses occurred in three dose-escalation patients, of whom one had hepatocellular carcinoma and two had cutaneous melanoma.

This clone has just one count. Its cognate antigen has yet to be identified. Within one base of it there is no much larger clone, and no base qualities were kept. Here is what the overall study found, with its caveats: Antigen specificity was not determined for the clonally expanded peripheral T cells. Low levels of normalized T-cell clonal expansion were also seen in some patients who did not respond. In partial responders in the 0.1-3.0 mg/kg groups, normalized peripheral clonal expansion was found to be among the lowest, especially among CD8+ T cells. On average, CD8+ T cells showed more expanded clones than CD4+ T cells after ivuxolimab. Clonal expansion of both CD4+ and CD8+ blood T cells was observed from baseline to week 6 at doses 0.1 to 3.0 mg/kg.

The germline V gene encodes CDR1 MDHEN and CDR2 SYDVKM. The CDR3 runs 17 amino acids, cysteine and phenylalanine included. Here the CDR3 DNA is all that survives: 51 bases in frame from base 1. V is cut back by 5 bases and J by 0 bases, with 6 bases in the junction unmatched. For sequencing of the TCRbeta CDR3 region, genomic DNA was extracted from the sorted cells. TCRbeta CDR3 regions were sequenced using the immunoSEQ Assay. What TCRdb holds here is the immuneACCESS table cut down to in-frame rearrangements. Part of the clones is not present; checked against another copy, under half of the missing clones reflect an unresolved V gene, and the others are unexplained. The sample has about 77,000 clones on record, around four fifths of them singletons. The leading ten clones occupy 0.76% of the sample. Patients with a history of autoimmune disease or receiving systemic immunosuppression were excluded from the trial. Peripheral blood for TCR sequencing was collected from all dose cohorts at baseline, on cycle 4 day 1, and on cycle 7 day 1. Samples were obtained from an open-label, multicenter, first-in-human phase I dose-escalation trial of ivuxolimab. Adults with locally advanced or metastatic melanoma, renal cell, hepatocellular, or head and neck squamous cell carcinoma were enrolled in the trial. Before TCR sequencing, CD4+ T cells and CD8+ T cells were sorted from peripheral blood as separate populations.

Sample: CD4+ or CD8+ T cells sorted from blood, taken in a trial of the OX40 agonist ivuxolimab. The chain couples TRBV28 to TRBJ1-5; 11 bases in between match TRBD1. The receptor's source is an adult with an advanced solid tumor such as melanoma, head and neck, liver or kidney cancer. This receptor carries the CDR3 CASSQGQGAYSNQPQHF. The nucleotide sequence is TGTGCCAGCAGTCAAGGACAGGGGGCCTATAGCAATCAGCCCCAGCATTTT.